Shown below are 17 T cell receptor beta chains from a single sample sequenced in a study of T cells in Graves' hyperthyroidism and ophthalmopathy. RNA transcripts yielded amplified TCR beta CDR3 regions. The HTBI primer set drove a first-round RT-PCR of the TCR CDR3. One entry per CDR3 protein, called by TCRdb with MiXCR from the multiplex PCR reads. The sample has 250,000 to 350,000 distinct CDR3 sequences; approximately 15% are singletons. Source material: blood. These receptors all come from a woman aged 55 to 70 with Graves' ophthalmopathy.

On this clonotype: Without the conserved terminal phenylalanine or tryptophan, this CDR3 likely stems from a read error. This chain connects TRBV7-2 to TRBJ2-2, with 9 bases identical to TRBD2. The CDR3 has 18 residues. V lost 5 bases and J lost 0; bases outside the gene matches: 10. CDR1 and CDR2 (germline): SGHTA, FQGNSA. The CDR3 spells CASSQEASGAANTGELFL. The DNA of the CDR3 is TGTGCCAGCAGCCAAGAAGCTAGCGGGGCCGCGAACACCGGGGAGCTGTTTCTT.

The chain carries TRBV7-9 and TRBJ2-7, with D perhaps matching TRBD2 (5 bases). CDR3 size: 15 residues. Trimming took off 5 bases at V and 0 bases at J, with 14 bases between the two ends. Germline V gene data show CDR1 as SEHNR and CDR2 as FQNEAQ (reference sequence). CDR3 bases: TGTGCCAGCAGCCCCCCGACGGGGAGCTCCTACGAGCAGTACTTC. It specifies CASSPPTGSSYEQYF.

This clonotype has a count of ten or more. The J gene is TRBJ2-6, the V gene TRBV19, with TRBD1 as a possible D gene (5 bases). CDR3 length: 15 residues. Trimming stripped 5 bases from V and 0 bases from J, with 8 bases between. Per germline, CDR1 LNHDA and CDR2 SQIVND (reference sequence). CDR3 nucleotide sequence: TGTGCCAGTAGTTCCACAGGCTCTGGGGCCAACGTCCTGACTTTC. Translation gives CASSSTGSGANVLTF.

V is TRBV9 and J is TRBJ2-7, with TRBD1 matching over 7 bases. This CDR3 is 15 amino acids long. Germline lookup yields CDR1 SGDLS and CDR2 YYNGEE. Trimming at V came to 3 bases and at J to 2 bases, leaving 8 bases not matched to a gene. The CDR3 here is CASSARQGPTYEQYF. The CDR3 DNA is TGTGCCAGCAGCGCTAGACAGGGCCCAACCTACGAGCAGTACTTC.

This clonotype came up many times. The rearrangement joins TRBV6-5 to TRBJ2-4; D is unresolved. The CDR3 length is 15 residues. Per the germline V gene, CDR1 is MNHEY and CDR2 is SVGAGI. Trimming shortened V by 2 bases and J by 3 bases, and 11 bases separated the two germline ends. CDR3 loop: CASSYTSTGKNIQYF. CDR3 sequence (DNA): TGTGCCAGCAGTTACACTTCGACGGGCAAAAACATTCAGTACTTC.

A note on this clonotype: One end of the junction does not line up with germline, which may come from a read error. The chain carries TRBV7-9 and TRBJ2-7; weak D call: TRBD1 (6 bases). The CDR3 sequence is 13 residues long. CDR1 and CDR2 from the germline V gene are SEHNR and FQNEAQ (reference sequence). CDR3 sequence (DNA): TGCGCCAGCAGCATGCAGACAGGTTACGAGCAGTACTTC. Translation: CASSMQTGYEQYF. The whole variable domain, filled in from reference TRBV7-9 and TRBJ2-7, reads DTGVSQNPRHKITKRGQNVTFRCDPISEHNRLYWYRQTLGQGPEFLTYFQNEAQLEKSRLLSDRFSAERPKGSFSTLEIQRTEQGDSAMYLCASSMQTGYEQYFGPGTRLTVT.

There are many counts of this clonotype. V gene TRBV5-1 combines with J gene TRBJ1-1; possible D gene TRBD1, 6 bases. CDR3 length equals 15 residues. V was trimmed by 7 bases and J by 1 base, leaving 17 bases between them. Germline assignment: CDR1 SGHRS and CDR2 YFSETQ. The CDR3: CASGSSGHRNTEAFF. For the CDR3, the DNA is TGCGCCAGCGGCTCTTCGGGACATCGGAACACTGAAGCTTTCTTT.

The sample holds a few counts of this clonotype. The CDR3 nucleotides are TGCGCCAGCAGTGAGTCCGCGGGGAAGGAAGAGGCTTTCTTT. Amino acid sequence: CASSESAGKEEAFF. The chain is built from TRBV10-1 and TRBJ1-1, with no clear D. CDR3 size: 14 residues. Trimming left V 0 bases short and J 11 bases short, with 16 bases between. Germline V CDR1 and CDR2: WNHNN, SYGVQD (reference sequence).

The rearrangement links TRBV4-2 to TRBJ2-1; 8 bases line up with TRBD2. The V gene's germline CDR1 is LGHNA and CDR2 YNFKEQ. V gave up 0 bases and J gave up 12 bases; unmatched junction bases: 4. This CDR3 has 13 residues. Here the CDR3 DNA reads TGTGCCAGCAGCCAAGATCCGGGGGGGCCGCAGTTCTTC. This encodes CASSQDPGGPQFF.

This clonotype was seen repeatedly, ten times or more. The V gene is TRBV2, the J gene TRBJ2-7; weak D call: TRBD1 (6 bases). The CDR3 is 13 residues long. The germline V and J ends were trimmed by 5 bases and 4 bases, with 12 bases remaining between them. Germline CDR1 SNHLY, CDR2 FYNNEI. The CDR3 protein is CASSSGAWYEQYF. The CDR3 DNA reads TGTGCCAGCAGTTCAGGGGCCTGGTACGAGCAGTACTTC.

This clonotype was observed at least ten times. The genes are TRBV20-1 and TRBJ1-6; no firm D call. The CDR3 is 15 residues long. Germline CDR1 and CDR2: DFQATT and SNEGSKA (reference sequence). Between the trimmed V and J ends, which lost 3 bases and 2 bases, there was a span of 11 bases. The CDR3 bases are TGCAGTGCTAGTGACTCGAGGGCCTATAATTCACCCCTCCACTTT. It is translated as CSASDSRAYNSPLHF.

The V and J genes are TRBV7-9 and TRBJ1-1, with 7 bases aligning to TRBD1. The germline CDR1 and CDR2 sequences are SEHNR and FQNEAQ (reference sequence). The CDR3 has 15 residues. V was pared by 5 bases and J by 0 bases, with 6 bases of the junction left unmatched. CDR3 residues: CASSHKDRLNTEAFF. As DNA, the CDR3 is TGTGCCAGCAGCCACAAGGACAGGTTGAACACTGAAGCTTTCTTT.

This clonotype has at least ten counts. The chain uses TRBV10-1 and TRBJ2-3; D may be TRBD1 (6 bases). This CDR3 region has 13 residues. Trimming stripped 5 bases from V and 5 bases from J, with 11 bases between. Looked up from germline, CDR1 is WNHNN and CDR2 is SYGVQD (reference sequence). The CDR3 loop is CASSQGSRDTQYF. CDR3 sequence (DNA): TGCGCCAGCAGTCAGGGGTCTAGAGATACGCAGTATTTT.

This clonotype was seen ten or more times. The genes are TRBV7-6 and TRBJ1-6; the D gene is possibly TRBD1 (5 bases). Trimming left V 8 bases short and J 10 bases short, with 15 bases between. The CDR3 sequence is 13 residues long. CDR1 is SGHVS, CDR2 FNYEAQ, per germline. CDR3 sequence: CASGTGFRSPLHF. The DNA for the CDR3 is TGTGCCAGCGGGACGGGGTTTAGGTCACCCCTCCACTTT.

The V call is TRBV4-2, the J call TRBJ2-1; TRBD1 or TRBD2 may be the D gene (6 bases each). Trimming shortened V by 0 bases and J by 8 bases, and 11 bases separated the two germline ends. The V gene's germline CDR1 is LGHNA and CDR2 YNFKEQ. This CDR3 has 14 amino acids. CDR3 coding DNA: TGTGCCAGCAGCCAAGAAAACAGGGAGGATGAGCAGTTCTTC. Its translation is CASSQENREDEQFF.

In its sample, this clonotype was seen many times. V usage is TRBV28 and J usage is TRBJ2-2, with 10 bases aligning to TRBD2. This CDR3 region has 17 residues. Germline V gives CDR1 MDHEN, CDR2 SYDVKM. J lost 1 base, V lost 3 bases, and 5 bases had no gene match. CDR3 nucleotide sequence: TGTGCCAGCAGTTTTTTCTGGACTAGCGGGAACACCGGGGAGCTGTTTTTT. Amino acid sequence: CASSFFWTSGNTGELFF.

Comment on this clonotype: Compared with germline, one end of the junction differs, possibly owing to a read error. The V call is TRBV2, the J call TRBJ2-3; a weak D match, TRBD2 (5 bases). CDR1 is SNHLY and CDR2 is FYNNEI in the germline V gene. The CDR3 covers 11 residues. CDR3 region: CASQPGETRYF. The CDR3 DNA is TGTGCCTCTCAACCCGGGGAGACGCGGTATTTT.